These 16 T cell receptor beta chains share one sample of origin, sequenced in a study of T cell repertoires in cytomegalovirus infection. MiXCR, applied by TCRdb to the reads, yields one record per CDR3 protein. The repertoire consists of 200,000 to 250,000 distinct CDR3 sequences, with about 39% occurring once and the leading ten covering 55% to 60%. Their cognate antigens are unknown. The sequenced sample was CD8+ T cells from cultured PBMCs, obtained from culture after CMV antigen stimulation. The source of these receptors is a human donor in good health (CMV status not recorded). Some clones in this sample may be carry-over from other donors' samples.

V gene TRBV11-2 combines with J gene TRBJ2-1; 9 nucleotides line up with TRBD2. Trimming removed 3 bases from V and 10 bases from J; junction bases left unmatched: 7. The CDR3 is made up of 14 amino acids. Germline CDR1 SGHAT, CDR2 FQNNGV. Here the CDR3 DNA reads TGTGCCAGCAGCTTGCGGGCGGGGGGGCGAGAGCAGTTCTTC. This sequence encodes CASSLRAGGREQFF.

This chain connects TRBV27 to TRBJ2-7; 7 bases are shared with TRBD1. This CDR3 comprises 14 residues. Looked up from germline, CDR1 is MNHEY and CDR2 is SMNVEV (reference sequence). J gave up 3 bases and V 2 bases, and 4 bases lay outside the gene matches. The CDR3: CASSLRGQNYEQYF. DNA of the CDR3: TGTGCCAGCAGTTTAAGGGGACAGAACTACGAGCAGTACTTC.

This clonotype occurred many times. V gene TRBV7-6 combines with J gene TRBJ2-6; D not certain. The germline CDR1 and CDR2 sequences are SGHVS and FNYEAQ. CDR3 length equals 15 residues. The V end lost 5 bases, the J end lost 1 base, and 9 bases lay between the germline ends. CDR3 region: CASSAVGSGANVLTF. CDR3 in DNA: TGTGCCAGCAGCGCAGTAGGGTCTGGGGCCAACGTCCTGACTTTC.

The gene calls are TRBV20-1 and TRBJ2-5; no firm D call. Trimming removed 1 base at V and 1 base at J, with 7 bases between. The germline CDR1 and CDR2 sequences are DFQATT and SNEGSKA (reference sequence). CDR3 length: 13 amino acids. CDR3 coding DNA: TGCAGTGCTAGAGGGGCTATCCAAGAGACCCAGTACTTC. It specifies CSARGAIQETQYF.

This clonotype occurred many times. The chain employs TRBV7-2 and TRBJ2-1; 8 bases line up with TRBD2. Germline V gene lookup returns CDR1 SGHTA and CDR2 FQGNSA. Unmatched junction bases numbered 7, after V lost 2 bases and J lost 4 bases. CDR3 length equals 16 residues. The CDR3 region is CASSLFTSGPYNEQFF. The DNA for the CDR3 is TGTGCCAGCAGCTTATTCACTAGCGGCCCGTACAATGAGCAGTTCTTC.

This chain links TRBV6-5 with TRBJ2-2; tentatively, D is TRBD1 (5 bases). In germline, CDR1 is MNHEY, CDR2 SVGAGI. With 5 bases removed from V and 3 bases from J, the gap between germline ends came to 25 bases. This CDR3 is 19 amino acids long. As DNA, the CDR3 is TGTGCCAGCAGTCGGAAGGGGCTCGGACACCCTGCGGACACCGGGGAGCTGTTTTTT. Protein sequence: CASSRKGLGHPADTGELFF.

The chain recombines TRBV2 with TRBJ2-1; TRBD2 agrees at 15 bases. The CDR3 length is 16 residues. The ends lost 7 bases at V and 5 bases at J; junction bases unmatched: 6. The germline gives CDR1 SNHLY, CDR2 FYNNEI. DNA for the CDR3: TGTGCCAGCATGCGGACTAGCGGGAGGGCCAACAATGAGCAGTTCTTC. Amino acid sequence: CASMRTSGRANNEQFF.

The sample holds many counts of this clonotype. The J gene is TRBJ2-2, the V gene TRBV7-8; 7 bases are shared with TRBD2. The CDR3 has 16 amino acids. CDR1 and CDR2 (germline): SGHVS, FQNEAQ. Unmatched junction bases numbered 6, after V lost 5 bases and J lost 0 bases. The CDR3 DNA follows: TGTGCCAGCAGCCCCCGGGAGGCCGCGAACACCGGGGAGCTGTTTTTT. This translates into CASSPREAANTGELFF.

This clonotype was counted between two and nine times. The V and J genes are TRBV10-3 and TRBJ1-4; D is unresolved. CDR1 is ENHRY, CDR2 SYGVKD, per germline. V was shortened by 2 bases and J by 7 bases, with 14 bases between the two germline ends. This CDR3 is built from 15 residues. The CDR3 DNA reads TGTGCCATCAGTGAGGAAACCACTCGACCTGAAAAACTGTTTTTT. Protein sequence: CAISEETTRPEKLFF.

This clonotype was counted only a few times. V gene TRBV18 combines with J gene TRBJ1-4; 8 nucleotides agree with TRBD1. The CDR3 runs 13 residues. Germline V lookup: CDR1 KGHSH, CDR2 LQKENI. V was pared by 6 bases and J by 8 bases, with 5 bases of the junction left unmatched. CDR3 sequence reads: CASSGQEGEKLFF. The CDR3 DNA reads as TGTGCCAGCTCGGGACAGGAAGGGGAAAAACTGTTTTTT. The whole variable domain, filled in from reference TRBV18 and TRBJ1-4, reads NAGVMQNPRHLVRRRGQEARLRCSPMKGHSHVYWYRQLPEEGLKFMVYLQKENIIDESGMPKERFSAEFPKEGPSILRIQQVVRGDSAAYFCASSGQEGEKLFFGSGTQLSVL.

A remark on this clonotype: A much larger clone differs by one base, so this may be a read error. The CDR3 coding sequence is TGTGCCAGCAGCTTAGATCTAGCGGGGGGCACAGATACGCAGTATTTT. This codes for CASSLDLAGGTDTQYF. This rearrangement joins TRBV11-2 to TRBJ2-3; 10 bases fit TRBD2. Per the germline V gene, CDR1 is SGHAT and CDR2 is FQNNGV. Unmatched junction bases numbered 1, after V lost 0 bases and J lost 1 base. There are 16 residues in the CDR3.

This clonotype was seen a handful of times. V is TRBV27 and J is TRBJ2-2; 14 bases align to TRBD2. The CDR3 is made up of 17 amino acids. Germline assignment: CDR1 MNHEY and CDR2 SMNVEV (reference sequence). The junction had 7 bases not matched to a gene; V was cut back by 7 bases and J by 3 bases. The CDR3 DNA is TGTGCCAGCAAACCGGGACTAGCGGGAGTGGACACCGGGGAGCTGTTTTTT. Its translation: CASKPGLAGVDTGELFF.

This clonotype was recorded a few times. The chain joins TRBV28 to TRBJ2-3; 7 bases agree with TRBD1. V gave up 8 bases and J gave up 0 bases; unmatched junction bases: 2. The CDR3 loop spans 13 amino acids. Per the germline V gene, CDR1 is MDHEN and CDR2 is SYDVKM. The CDR3 loop reads CASLGQSTDTQYF. CDR3 in DNA: TGTGCCAGCTTGGGACAGAGCACAGATACGCAGTATTTT.

The chain employs TRBV28 and TRBJ2-7; 11 nucleotides line up with TRBD2. The CDR3 loop spans 17 amino acids. Germline CDR1 MDHEN, CDR2 SYDVKM. With 5 bases clipped from V and 3 bases from J, the junction kept 12 bases outside the gene matches. The CDR3 sequence: CASSPISGTSGVYEQYF. As DNA, the CDR3 is TGTGCCAGCAGTCCCATATCCGGGACTAGCGGAGTCTACGAGCAGTACTTC. Together with reference TRBV28 and TRBJ2-7, the CDR3 gives the full variable domain: DVKVTQSSRYLVKRTGEKVFLECVQDMDHENMFWYRQDPGLGLRLIYFSYDVKMKEKGDIPEGYSVSREKKERFSLILESASTNQTSMYLCASSPISGTSGVYEQYFGPGTRLTVT.

This clonotype was counted many times. V usage is TRBV7-2 and J usage is TRBJ2-5; 8 bases are a match to TRBD2. Germline V CDR1 and CDR2: SGHTA, FQGNSA. With V trimmed by 1 base and J by 4 bases, 8 bases remained unmatched. This CDR3 has 16 amino acids. In DNA, the CDR3 is TGTGCCAGCAGCTTAGTTGGCCGGGGGGGCCGAGAGACCCAGTACTTC. Encoded protein: CASSLVGRGGRETQYF.

This clonotype was counted many times. CDR3 protein: CASSLGLAGGTDTQYF. The CDR3 nucleotides read TGTGCCAGCAGCCTGGGACTAGCGGGAGGCACAGATACGCAGTATTTT. This chain connects TRBV6-1 to TRBJ2-3, with 14 bases identical to TRBD2. The germline V gene has CDR1 MNHNS and CDR2 SASEGT. The J segment lost 1 base and the V segment lost 6 bases, leaving 3 bases of the junction unmatched. The CDR3 has 16 residues.